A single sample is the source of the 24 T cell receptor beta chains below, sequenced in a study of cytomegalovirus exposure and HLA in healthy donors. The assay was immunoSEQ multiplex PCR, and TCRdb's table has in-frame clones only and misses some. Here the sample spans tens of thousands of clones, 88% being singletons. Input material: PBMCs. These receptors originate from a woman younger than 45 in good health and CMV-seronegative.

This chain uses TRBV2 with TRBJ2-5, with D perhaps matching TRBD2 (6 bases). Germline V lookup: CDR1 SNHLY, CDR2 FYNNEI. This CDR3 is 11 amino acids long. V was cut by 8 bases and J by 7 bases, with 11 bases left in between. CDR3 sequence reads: CASGGKGTQYF. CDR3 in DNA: TGTGCCAGCGGAGGGAAGGGGACCCAGTACTTC. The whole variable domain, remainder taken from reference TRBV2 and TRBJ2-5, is EPEVTQTPSHQVTQMGQEVILRCVPISNHLYFYWYRQILGQKVEFLVSFYNNEISEKSEIFDDQFSVERPDGSNFTLKIRSTKLEDSAMYFCASGGKGTQYFGPGTRLLVL.

This CDR3 reads CASSRDREDIQYF. The CDR3 DNA reads TGTGCCAGCAGTCGGGACAGGGAGGACATTCAGTACTTC. The J gene is TRBJ2-4, the V gene TRBV27, with TRBD1 identical over 9 bases. Germline V gives CDR1 MNHEY, CDR2 SMNVEV (reference sequence). V shed 5 bases and J 8 bases; nucleotides not matched to a gene: 4. This CDR3 has 13 residues.

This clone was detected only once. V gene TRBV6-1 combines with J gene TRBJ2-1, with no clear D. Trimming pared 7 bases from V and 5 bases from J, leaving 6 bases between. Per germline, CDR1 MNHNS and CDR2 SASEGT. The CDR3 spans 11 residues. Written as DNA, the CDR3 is TGTGCCAGCACCCTTAACAATGAGCAGTTCTTC. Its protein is CASTLNNEQFF.

The CDR3 DNA reads TGTGCCACCAGCAGAGCAGGGACATCTGAAGCTTTCTTT. Translating it yields CATSRAGTSEAFF. This chain connects TRBV15 to TRBJ1-1; TRBD1 might be the D (6 bases). The germline V gene has CDR1 LNHNV and CDR2 YYDKDF (reference sequence). Trimming took off 1 base at V and 6 bases at J, with 9 bases between the two ends. This CDR3 has 13 amino acids.

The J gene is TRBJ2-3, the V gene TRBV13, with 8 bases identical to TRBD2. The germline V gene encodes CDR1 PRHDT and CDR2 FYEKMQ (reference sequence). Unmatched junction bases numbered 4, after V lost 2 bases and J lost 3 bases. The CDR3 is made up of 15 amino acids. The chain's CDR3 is CASSLSAGATDTQYF. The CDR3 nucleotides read TGTGCCAGCAGCTTATCAGCGGGAGCAACAGATACGCAGTATTTT.

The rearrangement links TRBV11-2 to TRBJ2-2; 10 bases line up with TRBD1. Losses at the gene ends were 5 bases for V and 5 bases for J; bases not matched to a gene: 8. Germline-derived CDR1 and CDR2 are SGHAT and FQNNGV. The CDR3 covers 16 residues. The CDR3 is CASSTRDRGRTGELFF. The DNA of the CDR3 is TGTGCCAGCAGCACCCGGGACAGGGGAAGAACCGGGGAGCTGTTTTTT.

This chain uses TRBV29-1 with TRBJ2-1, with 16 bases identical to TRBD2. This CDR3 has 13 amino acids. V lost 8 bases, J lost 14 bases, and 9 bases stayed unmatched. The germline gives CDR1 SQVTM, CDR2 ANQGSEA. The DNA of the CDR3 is TGCAGCCCCGGGACTAGCGGGAGGGTGGGGGAGTTCTTC. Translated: CSPGTSGRVGEFF.

CDR3: CATSGYRGRDTEAFF. Written as DNA, the CDR3 is TGTGCCACCAGCGGGTACAGGGGGAGGGACACTGAAGCTTTCTTT. The J gene is TRBJ1-1, the V gene TRBV15; 8 nucleotides align to TRBD1. The junction had 8 bases not matched to a gene; V was cut back by 5 bases and J by 3 bases. Looked up from germline, CDR1 is LNHNV and CDR2 is YYDKDF (reference sequence). The CDR3 consists of 15 residues.

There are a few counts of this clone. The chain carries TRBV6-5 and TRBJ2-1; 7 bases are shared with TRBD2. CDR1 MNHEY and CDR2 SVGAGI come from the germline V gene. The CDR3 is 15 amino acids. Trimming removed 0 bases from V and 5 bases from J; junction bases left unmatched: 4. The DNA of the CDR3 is TGTGCCAGCAGTTACTCGATGGGAGGGGACAATGAGCAGTTCTTC. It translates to CASSYSMGGDNEQFF.

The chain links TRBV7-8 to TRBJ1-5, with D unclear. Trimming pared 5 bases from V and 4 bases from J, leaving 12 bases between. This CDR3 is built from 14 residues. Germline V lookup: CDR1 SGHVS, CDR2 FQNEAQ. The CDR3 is CASSPLSVNQPQHF. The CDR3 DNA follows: TGTGCCAGCAGCCCCCTGTCGGTAAATCAGCCCCAGCATTTT.

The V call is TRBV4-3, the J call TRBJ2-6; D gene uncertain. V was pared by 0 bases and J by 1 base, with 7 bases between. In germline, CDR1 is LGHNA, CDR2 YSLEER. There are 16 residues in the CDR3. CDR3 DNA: TGCGCCAGCAGCCAAGATTTTTCTTCTGGGGCCAACGTCCTGACTTTC. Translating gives CASSQDFSSGANVLTF.

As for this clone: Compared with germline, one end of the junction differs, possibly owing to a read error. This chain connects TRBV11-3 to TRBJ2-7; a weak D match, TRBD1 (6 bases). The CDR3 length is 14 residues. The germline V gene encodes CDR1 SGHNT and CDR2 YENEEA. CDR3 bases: TGCGCCAGCAGCTTCCAGGGGTCAGGGGACGAGCAGTACTTC. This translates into CASSFQGSGDEQYF.

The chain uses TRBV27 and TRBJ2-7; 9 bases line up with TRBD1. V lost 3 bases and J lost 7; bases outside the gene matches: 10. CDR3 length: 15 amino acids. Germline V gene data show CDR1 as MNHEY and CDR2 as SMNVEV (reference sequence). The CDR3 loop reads CASSFGTGPTREQYF. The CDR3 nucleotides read TGTGCCAGCAGTTTCGGGACAGGGCCAACGAGGGAGCAGTACTTC.

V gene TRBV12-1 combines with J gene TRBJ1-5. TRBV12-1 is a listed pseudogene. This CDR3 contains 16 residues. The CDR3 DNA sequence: TGTGCCAGCAGCTTTGAAGTCTCGCACTATAATCAGCCCCAGCATTTT. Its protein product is CASSFEVSHYNQPQHF.

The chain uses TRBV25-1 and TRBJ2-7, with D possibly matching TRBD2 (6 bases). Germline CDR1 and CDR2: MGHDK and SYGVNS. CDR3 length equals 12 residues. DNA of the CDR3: TGTTCTTCGGGGGTGAGCTCCTACGAGCAGTACTTC. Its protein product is CSSGVSSYEQYF.

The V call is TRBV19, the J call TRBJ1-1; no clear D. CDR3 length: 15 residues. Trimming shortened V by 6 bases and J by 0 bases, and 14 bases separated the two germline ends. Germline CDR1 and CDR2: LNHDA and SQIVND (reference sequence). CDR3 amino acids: CASRGLGILNTEAFF. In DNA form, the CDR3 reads TGTGCCAGTAGAGGACTCGGGATACTGAACACTGAAGCTTTCTTT.

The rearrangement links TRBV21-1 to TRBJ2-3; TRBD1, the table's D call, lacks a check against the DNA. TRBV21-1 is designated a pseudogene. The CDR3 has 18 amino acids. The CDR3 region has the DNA TGTGCCAGCAGCGGACGCATATTAGGACAGGCGGGCGGGCGTACGCAGTATTTT. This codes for CASSGRILGQAGGRTQYF.

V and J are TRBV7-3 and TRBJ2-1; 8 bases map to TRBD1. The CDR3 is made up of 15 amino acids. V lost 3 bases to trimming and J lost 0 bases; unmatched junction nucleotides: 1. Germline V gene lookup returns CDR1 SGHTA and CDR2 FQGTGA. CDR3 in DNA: TGTGCCAGCAGCTTGGGGACAGGCTCCTACAATGAGCAGTTCTTC. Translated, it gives CASSLGTGSYNEQFF.

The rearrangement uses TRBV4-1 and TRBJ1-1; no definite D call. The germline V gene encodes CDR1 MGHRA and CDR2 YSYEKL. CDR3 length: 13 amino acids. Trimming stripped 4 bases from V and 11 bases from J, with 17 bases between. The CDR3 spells CASSRGEGVRAFF. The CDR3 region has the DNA TGCGCCAGCAGCCGCGGCGAGGGCGTACGGGCTTTCTTT.

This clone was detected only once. CDR3 loop: CASSLRQGYSYTF. CDR3 DNA sequence: TGTGCCAGCAGTTTACGACAGGGGTACAGCTACACCTTC. The chain combines TRBV28 with TRBJ1-2; TRBD1 matches at 8 bases. V lost 2 bases to trimming and J lost 9 bases; unmatched junction nucleotides: 5. The germline CDR1 and CDR2 sequences are MDHEN and SYDVKM. The CDR3 length is 13 residues.

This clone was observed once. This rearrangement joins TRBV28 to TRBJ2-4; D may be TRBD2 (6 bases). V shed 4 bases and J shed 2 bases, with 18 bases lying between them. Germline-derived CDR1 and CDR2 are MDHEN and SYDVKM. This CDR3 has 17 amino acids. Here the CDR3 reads CASSSVTSISPKNIQYF. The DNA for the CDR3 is TGTGCCAGCAGTTCGGTGACTAGTATATCTCCCAAAAACATTCAGTACTTC.

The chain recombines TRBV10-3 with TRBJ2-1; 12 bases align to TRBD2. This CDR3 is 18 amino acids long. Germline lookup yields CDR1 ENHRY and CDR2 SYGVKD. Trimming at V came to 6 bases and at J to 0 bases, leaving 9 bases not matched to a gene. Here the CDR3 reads CAIRSRLAGAPSYNEQFF. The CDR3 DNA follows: TGTGCCATCAGGAGCCGACTAGCGGGAGCCCCCTCCTACAATGAGCAGTTCTTC.

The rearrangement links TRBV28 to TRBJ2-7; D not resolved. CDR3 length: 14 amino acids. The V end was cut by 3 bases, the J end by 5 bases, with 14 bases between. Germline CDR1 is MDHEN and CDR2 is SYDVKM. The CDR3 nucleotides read TGTGCCAGCAGTTTCTTGGCTAGTGGCGACGAGCAGTACTTC. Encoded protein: CASSFLASGDEQYF.

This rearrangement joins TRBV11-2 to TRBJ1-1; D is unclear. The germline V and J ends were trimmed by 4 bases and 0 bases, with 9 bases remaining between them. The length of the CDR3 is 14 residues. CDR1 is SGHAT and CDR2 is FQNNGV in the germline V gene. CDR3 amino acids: CASSSLLLNTEAFF. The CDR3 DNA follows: TGTGCCAGCAGCTCCCTACTATTGAACACTGAAGCTTTCTTT.